These T cell receptor beta chains were read from a single sample in a study of cytomegalovirus exposure and HLA in healthy donors. Assay used: immunoSEQ multiplex PCR; TCRdb lists only in-frame clones, some missing. The table records about 240,000 clones, 82% of them present only once. The sample taken for sequencing was PBMCs. The receptors were sampled from a woman aged 40 to 50 in good health and CMV-seropositive. Each CDR3 is given with its conserved first and last residue. D genes are given only for firm matches. For some rows the clone size is stated as once, few or many, or as a class when expanded; others skip it.

TRBV7-3	TRBJ1-2	once	.	TGTGCCAGCAGCTTAAGTTCAGGGGTCGGAGACTATGGCTACACCTTC	CASSLSSGVGDYGYTF
TRBV7-3	TRBJ2-3	once	.	TGTGCCAGCGGCAGGGCGCCAGATACGCAGTATTTT	CASGRAPDTQYF
TRBV6-5	TRBJ1-1	.	.	TGTGCCAGCAGTTACATCCTAGGGAACACTGAAGCTTTCTTT	CASSYILGNTEAFF
TRBV30	TRBJ2-3	.	.	TGTGCCTGGAAGGCGGGGTGGGGCACAGATACGCAGTATTTT	CAWKAGWGTDTQYF
TRBV2	TRBJ2-3	.	TRBD1	TGTGCCAGCAGCGGACAGGGAGATACGCAGTATTTT	CASSGQGDTQYF
TRBV6-1	TRBJ1-5	few	TRBD1	TGTGCCAGCAGTGAAAACCAGGGGGCGAATCAGCCCCAGCATTTT	CASSENQGANQPQHF
TRBV18	TRBJ2-2	.	TRBD1	TGTGCCAGCTCCGACAGGGAGACCGGGGAGCTGTTTTTT	CASSDRETGELFF
TRBV5-1	TRBJ2-1	.	TRBD2	TGCGCCAGCAGCTCTAGCGGGAAGGGGGATGAGCAGTTCTTC	CASSSSGKGDEQFF
TRBV9	TRBJ2-3	.	.	TGTGCCAGCAGCGTAGGCGGCTACCCTACAGATACGCAGTATTTT	CASSVGGYPTDTQYF
TRBV10-3	TRBJ2-7	.	.	TGTGCCATCAGTGAGACATCTGCCTCCCCCTACGAGCAGTACTTC	CAISETSASPYEQYF
TRBV15	TRBJ2-7	.	TRBD1	TGTGCCACCAGCACGGGACAGGGGGCTTACGAGCAGTACTTC	CATSTGQGAYEQYF
TRBV4-3	TRBJ2-2	.	.	TGCGCCAGCAGCCAAGTCCAGGACTTGCCTTTGAACACCGGGGAGCTGTTTTTT	CASSQVQDLPLNTGELFF
TRBV19	TRBJ2-3	.	TRBD2	TGTGCCAGTAGCCTGGGACTAGCGGGAACGGATACGCAGTATTTT	CASSLGLAGTDTQYF
TRBV12-5	TRBJ2-3	.	.	TGTGCTAGTGGTTTCCGGGGAGGCACAGATACGCAGTATTTT	CASGFRGGTDTQYF
TRBV7-6	TRBJ2-1	.	TRBD2	TGTGCCAGCAGCTTAGTGGGGCGGGGCCGGGGGGGCAAGCAGTTCTTC	CASSLVGRGRGGKQFF